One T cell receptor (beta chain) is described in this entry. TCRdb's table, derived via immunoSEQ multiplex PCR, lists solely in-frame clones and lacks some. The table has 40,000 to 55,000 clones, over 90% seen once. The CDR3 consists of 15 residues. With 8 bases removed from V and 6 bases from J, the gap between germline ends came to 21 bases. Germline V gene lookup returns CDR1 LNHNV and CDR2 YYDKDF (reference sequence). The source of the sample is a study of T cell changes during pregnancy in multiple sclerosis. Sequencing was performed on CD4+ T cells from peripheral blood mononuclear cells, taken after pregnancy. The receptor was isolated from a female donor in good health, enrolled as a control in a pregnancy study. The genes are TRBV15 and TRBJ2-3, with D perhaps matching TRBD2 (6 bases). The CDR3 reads CATRRDLTQIDTQYF. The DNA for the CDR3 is TGTGCCACCCGTCGGGACTTGACTCAAATCGATACGCAGTATTTT.